The source of this T cell receptor beta chain is a study of technical replicates of blood from several donors. Profiling relied on immunoSEQ multiplex PCR, and the TCRdb table lists in-frame clones only, not all of them. The sample includes about 14,000 clones, about four fifths of them seen just once. This CDR3 comprises 16 residues. Trimming at V came to 1 base and at J to 4 bases, leaving 7 bases not matched to a gene. Germline V CDR1 and CDR2: SGHTS, YDEGEE. The sequenced sample was PBMCs. The sequence was collected from a human donor in good health. The rearrangement links TRBV5-8 to TRBJ2-3, with 9 bases that match TRBD2. Here the CDR3 reads CASSLFSGSGPDTQYF. As DNA, the CDR3 is TGTGCCAGCAGCTTGTTTAGCGGGAGTGGGCCAGATACGCAGTATTTT. Drawing the rest from reference TRBV5-8 and TRBJ2-3, the complete variable domain is EAGVTQSPTHLIKTRGQQATLRCSPISGHTSVYWYQQALGLGLQFLLWYDEGEERNRGNFPPRFSGRQFPNYSSELNVNALELEDSALYLCASSLFSGSGPDTQYFGPGTRLTVL.